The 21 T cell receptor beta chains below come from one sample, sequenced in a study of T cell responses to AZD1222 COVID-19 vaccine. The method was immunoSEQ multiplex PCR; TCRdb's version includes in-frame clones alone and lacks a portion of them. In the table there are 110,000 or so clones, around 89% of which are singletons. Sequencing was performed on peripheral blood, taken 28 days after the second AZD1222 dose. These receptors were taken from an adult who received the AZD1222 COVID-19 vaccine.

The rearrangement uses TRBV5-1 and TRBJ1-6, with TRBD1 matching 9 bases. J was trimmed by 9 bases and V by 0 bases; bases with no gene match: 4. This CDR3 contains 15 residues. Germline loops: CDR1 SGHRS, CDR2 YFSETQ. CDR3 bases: TGCGCCAGCAGCTTGGAAGGGACAGGGTTTTCACCCCTCCACTTT. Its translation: CASSLEGTGFSPLHF.

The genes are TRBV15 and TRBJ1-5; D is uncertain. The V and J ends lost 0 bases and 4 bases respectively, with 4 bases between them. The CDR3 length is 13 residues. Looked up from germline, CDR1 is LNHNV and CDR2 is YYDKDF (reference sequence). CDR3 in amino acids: CATSRERNQPQHF. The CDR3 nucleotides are TGTGCCACCAGCAGAGAGAGGAATCAGCCCCAGCATTTT. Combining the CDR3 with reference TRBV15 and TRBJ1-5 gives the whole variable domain DAMVIQNPRYQVTQFGKPVTLSCSQTLNHNVMYWYQQKSSQAPKLLFHYYDKDFNNEADTPDNFQSRRPNTSFCFLDIRSPGLGDTAMYLCATSRERNQPQHFGDGTRLSIL.

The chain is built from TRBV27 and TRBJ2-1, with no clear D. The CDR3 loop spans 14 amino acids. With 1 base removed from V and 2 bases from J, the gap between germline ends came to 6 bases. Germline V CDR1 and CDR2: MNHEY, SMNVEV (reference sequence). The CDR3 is CASSLLGTYNEQFF. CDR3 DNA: TGTGCCAGCAGTTTATTGGGGACCTACAATGAGCAGTTCTTC.

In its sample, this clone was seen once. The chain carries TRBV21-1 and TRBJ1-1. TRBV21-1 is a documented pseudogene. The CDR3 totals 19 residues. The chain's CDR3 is CASSLFGERVVEENTEAFF. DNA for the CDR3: TGTGCCAGCAGCCTCTTCGGGGAGCGCGTAGTGGAGGAGAACACTGAAGCTTTCTTT.

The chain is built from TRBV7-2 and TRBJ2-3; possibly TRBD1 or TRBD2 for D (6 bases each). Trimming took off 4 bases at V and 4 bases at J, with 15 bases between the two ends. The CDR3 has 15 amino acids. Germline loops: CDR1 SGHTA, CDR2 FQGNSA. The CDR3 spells CASSWGTQGPDTQYF. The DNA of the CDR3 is TGTGCCAGCAGCTGGGGGACTCAGGGGCCAGATACGCAGTATTTT.

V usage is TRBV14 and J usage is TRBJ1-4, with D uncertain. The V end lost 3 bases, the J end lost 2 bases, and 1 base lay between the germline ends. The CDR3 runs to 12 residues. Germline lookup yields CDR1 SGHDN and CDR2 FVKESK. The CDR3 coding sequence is TGTGCCAGCAGCCACACTAATGAAAAACTGTTTTTT. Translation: CASSHTNEKLFF.

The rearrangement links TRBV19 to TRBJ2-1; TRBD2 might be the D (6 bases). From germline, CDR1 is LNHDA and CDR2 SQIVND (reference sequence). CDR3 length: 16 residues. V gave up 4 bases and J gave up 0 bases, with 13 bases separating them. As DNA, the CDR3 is TGTGCCAGTAGTAACGGACTACTGAGCTCCTACAATGAGCAGTTCTTC. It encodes CASSNGLLSSYNEQFF. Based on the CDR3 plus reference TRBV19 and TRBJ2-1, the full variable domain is DGGITQSPKYLFRKEGQNVTLSCEQNLNHDAMYWYRQDPGQGLRLIYYSQIVNDFQKGDIAEGYSVSREKKESFPLTVTSAQKNPTAFYLCASSNGLLSSYNEQFFGPGTRLTVL.

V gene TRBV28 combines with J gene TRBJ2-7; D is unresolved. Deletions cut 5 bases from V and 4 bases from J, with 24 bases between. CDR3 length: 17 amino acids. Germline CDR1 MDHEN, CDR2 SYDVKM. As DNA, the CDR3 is TGTGCCAGCAGTCGCCATCGTCAGGTCCTCGTGGATTACGAGCAGTACTTC. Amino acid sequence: CASSRHRQVLVDYEQYF.

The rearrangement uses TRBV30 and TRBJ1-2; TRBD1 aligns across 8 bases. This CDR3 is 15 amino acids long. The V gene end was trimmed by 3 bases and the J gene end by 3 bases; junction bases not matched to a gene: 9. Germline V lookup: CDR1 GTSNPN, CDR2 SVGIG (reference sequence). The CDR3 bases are TGTGCCTGGAGAGATACCGGGACAGGCTACTATGGCTACACCTTC. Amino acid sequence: CAWRDTGTGYYGYTF.

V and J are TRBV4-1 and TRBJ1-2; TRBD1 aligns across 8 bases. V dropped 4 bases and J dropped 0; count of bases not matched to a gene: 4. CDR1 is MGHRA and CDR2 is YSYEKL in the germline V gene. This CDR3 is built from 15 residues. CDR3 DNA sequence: TGCGCCAGCAGCCGAGGGACAGGTGCTAACTATGGCTACACCTTC. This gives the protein CASSRGTGANYGYTF.

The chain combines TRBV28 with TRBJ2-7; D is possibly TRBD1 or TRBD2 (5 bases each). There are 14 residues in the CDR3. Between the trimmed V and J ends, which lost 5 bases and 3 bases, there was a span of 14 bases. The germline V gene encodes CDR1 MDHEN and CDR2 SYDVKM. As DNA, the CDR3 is TGTGCCAGCAGTCCCCAGGGACGGGGCTACGAGCAGTACTTC. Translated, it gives CASSPQGRGYEQYF.

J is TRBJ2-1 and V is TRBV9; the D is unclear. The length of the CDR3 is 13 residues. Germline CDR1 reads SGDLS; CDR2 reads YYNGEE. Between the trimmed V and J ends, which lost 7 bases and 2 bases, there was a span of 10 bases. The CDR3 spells CASSASTYNEQFF. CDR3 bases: TGTGCCAGCTCTGCCTCTACCTACAATGAGCAGTTCTTC.

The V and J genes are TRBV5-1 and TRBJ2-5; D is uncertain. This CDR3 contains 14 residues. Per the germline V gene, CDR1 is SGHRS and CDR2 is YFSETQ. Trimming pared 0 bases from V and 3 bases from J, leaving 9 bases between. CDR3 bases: TGCGCCAGCAGCTTGGCGTCTACAGAAGAGACCCAGTACTTC. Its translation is CASSLASTEETQYF.

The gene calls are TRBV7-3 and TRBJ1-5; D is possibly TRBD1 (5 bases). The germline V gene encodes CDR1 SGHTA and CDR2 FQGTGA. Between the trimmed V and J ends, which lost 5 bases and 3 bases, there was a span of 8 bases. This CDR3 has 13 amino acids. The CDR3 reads CASSRGTNQPQHF. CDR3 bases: TGTGCCAGCAGCAGGGGTACCAATCAGCCCCAGCATTTT.

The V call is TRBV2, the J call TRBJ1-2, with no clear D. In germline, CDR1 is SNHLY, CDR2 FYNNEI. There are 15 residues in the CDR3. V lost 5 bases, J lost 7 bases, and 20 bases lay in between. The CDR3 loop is CASSPGRGEIGGYTF. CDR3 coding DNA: TGTGCCAGCAGTCCTGGGCGGGGTGAGATCGGTGGCTACACCTTC.

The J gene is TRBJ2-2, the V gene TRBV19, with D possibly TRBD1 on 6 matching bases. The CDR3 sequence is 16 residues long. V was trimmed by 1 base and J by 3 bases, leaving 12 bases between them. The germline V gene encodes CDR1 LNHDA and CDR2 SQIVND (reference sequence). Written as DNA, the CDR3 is TGTGCCAGTAGTATAGGTCCGAACAGGGACACCGGGGAGCTGTTTTTT. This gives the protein CASSIGPNRDTGELFF.

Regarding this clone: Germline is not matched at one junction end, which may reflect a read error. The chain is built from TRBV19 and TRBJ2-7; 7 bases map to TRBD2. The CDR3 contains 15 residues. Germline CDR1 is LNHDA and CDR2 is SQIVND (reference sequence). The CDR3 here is CASSIRRGNSFEQYF. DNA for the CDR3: TGTGCCAGTAGTATAAGGCGGGGGAATTCCTTCGAGCAGTACTTC.

CDR3 loop: CAISDGSGGRHQETQYF. CDR3 in DNA: TGTGCCATCAGTGACGGTTCGGGAGGCCGCCATCAAGAGACCCAGTACTTC. The J gene is TRBJ2-5, the V gene TRBV10-3, with 7 bases lining up with TRBD2. The CDR3 has 17 residues. V gave up 3 bases and J gave up 2 bases; unmatched junction bases: 12. Germline CDR1 reads ENHRY; CDR2 reads SYGVKD.

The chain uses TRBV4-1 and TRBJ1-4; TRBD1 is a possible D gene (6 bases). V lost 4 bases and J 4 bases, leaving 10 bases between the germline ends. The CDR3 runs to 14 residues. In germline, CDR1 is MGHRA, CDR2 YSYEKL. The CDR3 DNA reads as TGCGCCAGCAGCCTCAACAGGGTTAATGAAAAACTGTTTTTT. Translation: CASSLNRVNEKLFF.

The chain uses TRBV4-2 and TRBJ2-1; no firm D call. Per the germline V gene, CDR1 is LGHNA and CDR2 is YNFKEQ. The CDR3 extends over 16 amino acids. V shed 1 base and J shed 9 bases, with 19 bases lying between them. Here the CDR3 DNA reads TGTGCCAGCAGCCAAGGCCCCGGAGTTGCAAGGAGTGAGCAGTTCTTC. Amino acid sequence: CASSQGPGVARSEQFF.

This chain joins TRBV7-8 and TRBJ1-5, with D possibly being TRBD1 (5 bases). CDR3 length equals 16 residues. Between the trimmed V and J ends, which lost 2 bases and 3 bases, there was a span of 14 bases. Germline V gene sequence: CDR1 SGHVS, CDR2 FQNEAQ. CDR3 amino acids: CASSLISRGNNQPQHF. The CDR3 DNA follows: TGTGCCAGCAGCTTAATCTCGCGGGGGAACAATCAGCCCCAGCATTTT.